Detailed here is one T cell receptor beta chain. Its specificity is not known. The sample belongs to a study of OX40 agonist ivuxolimab in advanced cancers. Regarding the study as a whole: On average, CD8+ T cells had more expanded clones than CD4+.

Produced via immunoSEQ multiplex PCR; TCRdb's table is partial and in-frame only. This table holds 99,000 or so clones, approximately 93% found once. Sequencing used CD4+ or CD8+ T cells sorted from blood, obtained in a trial of the OX40 agonist ivuxolimab. The clonotype comes from an adult with an advanced solid tumor such as melanoma, head and neck, liver or kidney cancer.

The CDR3 loop reads CASSVDSRDYTEAFF. The CDR3 DNA is TGTGCCAGCAGCGTAGATAGCAGGGACTACACTGAAGCTTTCTTT. This chain joins TRBV9 and TRBJ1-1; weak D call: TRBD1 (5 bases). Per germline, CDR1 SGDLS and CDR2 YYNGEE. V was clipped by 0 bases and J by 3 bases, with 12 bases between them. The CDR3 extends over 15 amino acids.